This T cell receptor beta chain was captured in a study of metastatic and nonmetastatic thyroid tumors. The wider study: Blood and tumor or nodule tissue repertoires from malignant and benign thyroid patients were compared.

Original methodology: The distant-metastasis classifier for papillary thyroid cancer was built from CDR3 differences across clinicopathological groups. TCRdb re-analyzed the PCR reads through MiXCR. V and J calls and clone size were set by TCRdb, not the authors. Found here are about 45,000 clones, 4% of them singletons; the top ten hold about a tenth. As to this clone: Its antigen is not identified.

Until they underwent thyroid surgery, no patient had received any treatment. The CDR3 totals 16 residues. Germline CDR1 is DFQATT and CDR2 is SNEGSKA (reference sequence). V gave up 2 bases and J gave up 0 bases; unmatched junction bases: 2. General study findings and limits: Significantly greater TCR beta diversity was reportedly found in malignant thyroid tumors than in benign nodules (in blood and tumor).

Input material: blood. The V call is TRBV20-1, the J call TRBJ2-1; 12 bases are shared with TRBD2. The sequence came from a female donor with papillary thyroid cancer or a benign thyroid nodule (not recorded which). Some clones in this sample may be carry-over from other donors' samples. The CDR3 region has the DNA TGCAGTGCTAGACGACTAGCGGGAGCCTCCTACAATGAGCAGTTCTTC. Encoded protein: CSARRLAGASYNEQFF.